This is a list of T cell receptor beta chains from one sample in a study of T-cell reconstitution after alpha-beta-depleted transplantation in children. TCRdb fed the PCR reads into MiXCR, producing one record per CDR3 protein. Among 700,000 to 950,000 distinct CDR3 sequences listed, about 15% were seen once. This specimen consisted of PBMCs, mostly from graft donor cells, obtained 360 days after TCRalphabeta/CD19-depleted stem cell transplant. The receptors here all came from a male patient under 18 who had a stem cell transplant for acute lymphoblastic leukemia, so the T cells may come from the graft donor. CDR3s include the opening cysteine and the closing phenylalanine or tryptophan. A D gene is named only where the DNA matches it firmly. Not all rows give a size; the values are once, few, many and, for expanded clones, a class.

TRBJ1-1	TRBV7-9	.	.	CASSRVGEGEAFF	TGTGCCAGCAGCCGAGTCGGGGAGGGAGAAGCTTTCTTT
TRBJ1-5	TRBV12-3/TRBV12-4	.	few	CASSLGGGVNQPQHF	TGTGCCAGCAGTTTAGGCGGGGGGGTCAATCAGCCCCAGCATTTT
TRBJ1-4	TRBV7-9	.	.	CASSRGLDEKLFF	TGTGCCAGCAGCCGGGGGCTAGATGAAAAACTGTTTTTT
TRBJ2-1	TRBV7-2	TRBD2	many	CASSLGSSGLYNEQFF	TGTGCCAGCAGCCTCGGCTCTAGCGGGCTTTACAATGAGCAGTTCTTC
TRBJ2-5	TRBV12-3/TRBV12-4	.	.	CASTPGALYQETQYF	TGTGCCAGCACCCCCGGCGCTCTTTACCAAGAGACCCAGTACTTC
TRBJ2-1	TRBV10-3	TRBD2	few	CATKGTSGYNEQFF	TGTGCCACCAAGGGGACTAGCGGCTACAATGAGCAGTTCTTC
TRBJ2-3	TRBV7-3	TRBD2	.	CASSLTGREVIDTQYF	TGTGCCAGCAGCTTAACCGGGCGGGAGGTGATAGATACGCAGTATTTT
TRBJ1-4	TRBV5-8	.	.	CASSLLGLGLEKLFF	TGTGCCAGCAGCTTGCTAGGGCTAGGTCTCGAAAAACTGTTTTTT
TRBJ2-4	TRBV11-1	TRBD2	few	CASSFPRAIAGGENIQYF	TGTGCCAGCAGCTTCCCCAGAGCCATAGCGGGAGGAGAAAACATTCAGTACTTC
TRBJ2-7	TRBV4-2	TRBD2	.	CASSQLSGNSYEQYF	TGTGCCAGCAGCCAACTTAGCGGGAACTCCTACGAGCAGTACTTC
TRBJ2-2	TRBV10-3	TRBD2	few	CAISVKAGGPPGELFF	TGTGCCATCAGTGTAAAAGCGGGAGGGCCGCCCGGGGAGCTGTTTTTT
TRBJ1-4	TRBV28	.	.	CASSLLSDYGEKLFF	TGTGCCAGCAGTTTATTGTCGGATTACGGTGAAAAACTGTTTTTT
TRBJ2-7	TRBV7-6	TRBD1	few	CASSPYTGQGSEQYF	TGTGCCAGCAGCCCGTATACAGGACAGGGCAGCGAGCAGTACTTC
TRBJ2-1	TRBV2	TRBD1	.	CASEKGTATYNEQFF	TGTGCCAGCGAGAAGGGGACAGCAACCTACAATGAGCAGTTCTTC
TRBJ2-3	TRBV27	TRBD2	.	CASRSAGGLTDTQYF	TGTGCCAGCAGGTCAGCGGGAGGCCTCACAGATACGCAGTATTTT
TRBJ2-1	TRBV20-1	TRBD2	.	CSAISGSSYNEQFF	TGCAGTGCTATTAGCGGGAGCTCCTACAATGAGCAGTTCTTC
TRBJ2-1	TRBV7-3	TRBD2	.	CASSFLAGALYNEQFF	TGTGCCAGCAGCTTCTTAGCGGGAGCCTTGTACAATGAGCAGTTCTTC
TRBJ2-1	TRBV19	.	.	CASSMNRAGNEQFF	TGTGCCAGTAGTATGAACAGGGCGGGCAATGAGCAGTTCTTC
TRBJ2-5	TRBV29-1	TRBD2	few	CSVAGTSVGQETQYF	TGCAGCGTGGCCGGGACTAGCGTAGGGCAAGAGACCCAGTACTTC
TRBJ2-1	TRBV2	TRBD2	few	CASSEGLAVGNNEQFF	TGTGCCAGCAGTGAAGGACTAGCTGTAGGGAACAATGAGCAGTTCTTC
TRBJ2-3	TRBV15	TRBD2	.	CATQILAGVVTDTQYF	TGTGCCACCCAAATACTAGCGGGAGTCGTCACAGATACGCAGTATTTT
TRBJ2-1	TRBV19	.	few	CASSRTSSEQFF	TGTGCCAGTAGCAGAACTAGCTCCGAGCAGTTCTTC
TRBJ2-5	TRBV14	.	few	CASSQEPIGSRETQYF	TGTGCCAGCAGCCAAGAACCGATCGGGAGTCGGGAGACCCAGTACTTC
TRBJ2-1	TRBV29-1	.	.	CSTLLPTTYNEQFF	TGCAGCACATTACTACCGACTACCTACAATGAGCAGTTCTTC
TRBJ2-3	TRBV6-1	.	few	CASSEELAGPWIQDTQYF	TGTGCCAGCAGTGAAGAATTAGCAGGGCCTTGGATACAAGATACGCAGTATTTT
TRBJ2-7	TRBV6-5	.	few	CASSSLKRGTASYEQYF	TGTGCCAGCAGTTCTCTCAAGAGGGGTACCGCCTCCTACGAGCAGTACTTC
TRBJ1-2	TRBV20-1	.	few	CSASLGQGNYGYTF	TGCAGTGCTAGTCTGGGTCAGGGGAACTATGGCTACACCTTC
TRBJ1-1	TRBV5-1	.	few	CASSLAPGSYTEAFF	TGCGCCAGCAGCTTGGCCCCAGGGAGCTACACTGAAGCTTTCTTT
TRBJ2-7	TRBV5-1	.	many	CASSLGHGYEQYF	TGTGCCAGCAGCCTTGGACACGGCTACGAGCAGTACTTC
TRBJ1-2	TRBV6-5	TRBD1	few	CASSRTGFNYGYTF	TGTGCCAGCAGCCGGACAGGGTTCAACTATGGCTACACCTTC
TRBJ2-7	TRBV18	.	.	CASSPLGLDYEQYF	TGTGCCAGCTCACCACTGGGACTGGACTACGAGCAGTACTTC
TRBJ2-3	TRBV7-6	.	.	CASSLQGQLSTDTQYF	TGTGCCAGCAGCTTACAAGGACAGCTTAGCACAGATACGCAGTATTTT
TRBJ1-1	TRBV12-3/TRBV12-4	.	many	CANMGVGTEAFF	TGTGCCAACATGGGCGTAGGCACTGAAGCTTTCTTT
TRBJ2-7	TRBV5-5	.	few	CASSFSVQSSYEQYF	TGTGCCAGCAGCTTCTCGGTCCAGAGCTCCTACGAGCAGTACTTC
TRBJ2-2	TRBV14	.	.	CASSQDLTGFWAGELFF	TGTGCCAGCAGCCAAGATCTCACAGGTTTTTGGGCCGGGGAGCTGTTTTTT